Below are 10 T cell receptor beta chains sequenced from a single sample in a study of blood T cells in healthy people across ages. A sample-barcoded 5' primer and a J-beta primer mix were used in a second PCR of about 6 to 11 cycles. Via MiXCR, TCRdb re-called the 5' RACE reads, giving one row per CDR3 protein. There are 700,000 or so distinct CDR3 sequences in the sample; 22% occur only once, and roughly 22% lies in the top ten. The sequenced sample was blood. The receptors here all came from a man aged 65 to 85 in good health.

The rearrangement joins TRBV20-1 to TRBJ2-5, with D hard to call. The J call may be mistaken, given a closer DNA end match to TRBJ2-7. From germline, CDR1 is DFQATT and CDR2 SNEGSKA (reference sequence). This CDR3 has 14 amino acids. This chain's CDR3 is CSARDRASTYEQYF. The CDR3 DNA is TGCAGTGCTAGAGATCGGGCTAGTACCTACGAGCAGTACTTC.

This clonotype was observed a few times. The chain combines TRBV5-1 with TRBJ1-1, with 10 positions matching TRBD1. The CDR3 spans 18 residues. Germline CDR1 and CDR2: SGHRS and YFSETQ. V lost 4 bases, J lost 3 bases, and 15 bases stayed unmatched. CDR3 residues: CASSAGRGGQGVDTEAFF. The DNA for the CDR3 is TGCGCCAGCAGCGCAGGGAGGGGTGGACAGGGGGTCGACACTGAAGCTTTCTTT.

This clonotype appeared many times. The rearrangement joins TRBV2 to TRBJ2-5; 7 bases map to TRBD1. The length of the CDR3 is 14 residues. V shed 6 bases and J 6 bases; nucleotides not matched to a gene: 10. Germline V gene lookup returns CDR1 SNHLY and CDR2 FYNNEI. CDR3 sequence: CASSPDRVEKTQYF. For the CDR3, the DNA is TGTGCCAGCAGCCCCGACAGGGTTGAGAAGACCCAGTACTTC.

With regard to this clonotype: A much bigger clone sits one base away, suggesting this may be a read error. This chain uses TRBV28 with TRBJ2-3, with 8 bases lining up with TRBD1. The V gene end was trimmed by 4 bases and the J gene end by 0 bases; junction bases not matched to a gene: 3. The germline CDR1 and CDR2 sequences are MDHEN and SYDVKM. This CDR3 has 15 amino acids. CDR3 in amino acids: CASSSDRASTDTQYF. CDR3 bases: TGTGCCAGCAGTTCGGACAGGGCTAGCACAGATACGCAGTATTTT.

This chain joins TRBV7-9 and TRBJ2-3; tentatively, D is TRBD1 (5 bases). V was shortened by 2 bases and J by 4 bases, with 13 bases between the two germline ends. This CDR3 region has 15 residues. Per germline, CDR1 SEHNR and CDR2 FQNEAQ (reference sequence). CDR3 in amino acids: CASSLQGRAPDTQYF. The DNA of the CDR3 is TGTGCCAGCAGCTTACAAGGCAGGGCACCAGATACGCAGTATTTT. The full variable domain, with the rest looked up from reference TRBV7-9 and TRBJ2-3, is DTGVSQNPRHKITKRGQNVTFRCDPISEHNRLYWYRQTLGQGPEFLTYFQNEAQLEKSRLLSDRFSAERPKGSFSTLEIQRTEQGDSAMYLCASSLQGRAPDTQYFGPGTRLTVL.

The chain links TRBV7-9 to TRBJ2-2; 9 bases are a match to TRBD2. The CDR3 covers 16 residues. In germline, CDR1 is SEHNR, CDR2 FQNEAQ (reference sequence). V gave up 4 bases and J gave up 7 bases; unmatched junction bases: 10. CDR3 residues: CASSSTGTSFVGELFF. The CDR3 DNA sequence: TGTGCCAGCAGCTCCACCGGGACTAGCTTTGTCGGGGAGCTGTTTTTT.

This clonotype appeared a few times. This CDR3 is CASSLYQGAQTEAFF. The CDR3, as DNA: TGTGCCAGCAGCTTGTATCAGGGGGCGCAGACTGAAGCTTTCTTT. The chain uses TRBV7-2 and TRBJ1-1, with TRBD1 matching over 8 bases. Per germline, CDR1 SGHTA and CDR2 FQGNSA. Unmatched junction bases numbered 8, after V lost 3 bases and J lost 5 bases. This CDR3 spans 15 amino acids.

This clonotype was picked up a small number of times. V is TRBV4-2 and J is TRBJ1-3; D is uncertain. The CDR3 has 14 amino acids. Germline loops: CDR1 LGHNA, CDR2 YNFKEQ. Between the trimmed V and J ends, which lost 8 bases and 4 bases, there was a span of 15 bases. CDR3 loop: CASRPGNVGNTIYF. The CDR3 bases are TGTGCCAGCCGTCCGGGGAACGTCGGAAACACCATATATTTT.

For the CDR3, the DNA is TGCGCCAGCAGCTCGGGGACTAGCGGTCTAAAACCCGGGGAGCTGTTTTTT. Its protein is CASSSGTSGLKPGELFF. The chain employs TRBV5-1 and TRBJ2-2; 11 bases line up with TRBD2. This CDR3 spans 17 amino acids. The germline V gene encodes CDR1 SGHRS and CDR2 YFSETQ. With V trimmed by 3 bases and J by 6 bases, 10 bases remained unmatched.

This clonotype was counted between two and nine times. The J gene is TRBJ1-1, the V gene TRBV29-1; tentative D call: TRBD1 (6 bases). The CDR3 extends over 14 amino acids. V shed 4 bases and J shed 5 bases, with 17 bases lying between them. CDR1 and CDR2 (germline): SQVTM, ANQGSEA. CDR3 amino acids: CSVAYGGEGTEAFF. In nucleotides, the CDR3 is TGCAGCGTTGCCTACGGGGGCGAAGGAACTGAAGCTTTCTTT.